Each of the 14 T cell receptor beta chains below was sequenced from the same sample in a study of shared clonotypes between healthy human individuals. Profiled with immunoSEQ multiplex PCR; TCRdb holds only in-frame clones, not every one. The table records about 680,000 clones, more than 70% of them present only once. The specimen was memory CD4+ T cells sorted from blood. Described subset: CD45RA-negative fraction. These receptors all come from a woman aged 30 to 39 in good health.

The chain is built from TRBV2 and TRBJ2-2, with D tentatively TRBD1 (6 bases). Between the trimmed V and J ends, which lost 5 bases and 1 base, there was a span of 11 bases. The CDR3 length is 15 residues. From germline, CDR1 is SNHLY and CDR2 FYNNEI. In DNA, the CDR3 is TGTGCCAGCAGTACAAGAGGGGGGAACACCGGGGAGCTGTTTTTT. As protein: CASSTRGGNTGELFF.

This clone was observed a handful of times. The chain employs TRBV25-1 and TRBJ2-3; 12 bases are shared with TRBD2. V lost 2 bases to trimming and J lost 4 bases; unmatched junction nucleotides: 4. The CDR3 sequence is 16 residues long. CDR1 and CDR2 from the germline V gene are MGHDK and SYGVNS. CDR3 sequence reads: CASSERGTSGSDTQYF. CDR3 sequence (DNA): TGTGCCAGCAGTGAACGGGGGACTAGCGGGTCAGATACGCAGTATTTT.

V usage is TRBV27 and J usage is TRBJ1-5; 9 bases are shared with TRBD1. Germline trimming cut 5 bases from V and 6 bases from J; bases unmatched to any gene: 14. This CDR3 region has 17 residues. Germline CDR1 and CDR2: MNHEY and SMNVEV (reference sequence). The CDR3 DNA sequence: TGTGCCAGCAGTCCCCACCGCGGGACAGGGTTTGCTCAGCCCCAGCATTTT. It codes for CASSPHRGTGFAQPQHF.

This chain joins TRBV5-1 and TRBJ2-7, with 7 bases lining up with TRBD2. From germline, CDR1 is SGHRS and CDR2 YFSETQ. CDR3 length equals 14 residues. V trimming: 2 bases; J trimming: 4 bases; junction bases outside the gene matches: 6. CDR3 sequence reads: CASSLTSDTYEQYF. The CDR3 region has the DNA TGCGCCAGCAGCTTAACTAGCGATACTTACGAGCAGTACTTC.

This clone occurred a few times. V gene TRBV20-1 combines with J gene TRBJ2-7; perhaps TRBD2 as D (7 bases). Germline loops: CDR1 DFQATT, CDR2 SNEGSKA (reference sequence). V dropped 7 bases and J dropped 7 bases, with 14 bases sitting between them. The CDR3 loop spans 11 amino acids. CDR3 sequence reads: CSVGGGGEQYF. CDR3 DNA: TGCAGTGTTGGGGGGGGCGGAGAGCAGTACTTC.

This chain connects TRBV2 to TRBJ2-3; no reliable D call. Trimming shortened V by 7 bases and J by 4 bases, and 9 bases separated the two germline ends. CDR1 and CDR2 (germline): SNHLY, FYNNEI. The CDR3 is made up of 12 amino acids. The CDR3 protein is CASISNPDTQYF. Written as DNA, the CDR3 is TGTGCCAGCATTTCGAACCCAGATACGCAGTATTTT. The full variable domain, in which reference TRBV2 and TRBJ2-3 provide the parts outside the CDR3, is EPEVTQTPSHQVTQMGQEVILRCVPISNHLYFYWYRQILGQKVEFLVSFYNNEISEKSEIFDDQFSVERPDGSNFTLKIRSTKLEDSAMYFCASISNPDTQYFGPGTRLTVL.

The V and J genes are TRBV25-1 and TRBJ2-3, with 14 bases matching TRBD2. Unmatched junction bases numbered 10, after V lost 4 bases and J lost 4 bases. This CDR3 is 18 amino acids long. Germline CDR1 and CDR2: MGHDK and SYGVNS. Written as DNA, the CDR3 is TGTGCCAGCAGTGGGGGACCCGGGACTAGCGGGAGCCCAGATACGCAGTATTTT. It yields the protein CASSGGPGTSGSPDTQYF.

This clone appeared once. V gene TRBV25-1 combines with J gene TRBJ2-1, with 11 bases lining up with TRBD2. The CDR3 loop spans 16 amino acids. After removal of 4 bases from V and 5 bases from J, the junction contained 7 bases not matched to a gene. From germline, CDR1 is MGHDK and CDR2 SYGVNS. The CDR3, as DNA: TGTGCCAGCAGTGCACCGGGACTAGCGGAGAACAATGAGCAGTTCTTC. Amino acids: CASSAPGLAENNEQFF.

This clone has at least ten counts. Distinct nucleotide sequences in the sample also encode this CDR3. This sequence joins TRBV10-3 and TRBJ1-1; D ambiguous. The V gene's germline CDR1 is ENHRY and CDR2 SYGVKD. Trimming left V 9 bases short and J 1 base short, with 6 bases between. CDR3 length equals 11 residues. The CDR3 spells CAISGNTEAFF. CDR3 DNA sequence: TGTGCCATATCCGGGAACACTGAAGCTTTCTTT.

The J gene is TRBJ2-2, the V gene TRBV10-3, with D maybe TRBD2 (6 bases). V gave up 11 bases and J gave up 0 bases, with 16 bases separating them. CDR1 ENHRY and CDR2 SYGVKD come from the germline V gene. This CDR3 is 15 amino acids long. CDR3 amino acids: CASKLAASNTGELFF. The DNA for the CDR3 is TGTGCCTCGAAGTTAGCGGCTTCGAACACCGGGGAGCTGTTTTTT.

V gene TRBV28 combines with J gene TRBJ2-7; D possibly corresponds to TRBD1 (6 bases). Germline V gene data show CDR1 as MDHEN and CDR2 as SYDVKM. Trimming removed 3 bases from V and 5 bases from J, with 17 bases in between. The length of the CDR3 is 15 residues. The DNA of the CDR3 is TGTGCCAGCAGTTTGTCCTCGGACAGTTGGGACGAGCAGTACTTC. Its protein is CASSLSSDSWDEQYF.

V usage is TRBV9 and J usage is TRBJ2-2; TRBD2 aligns across 10 bases. CDR1 SGDLS and CDR2 YYNGEE come from the germline V gene. The ends lost 3 bases at V and 7 bases at J; junction bases unmatched: 9. The CDR3 spans 16 residues. The CDR3 loop is CASSGSSGSPFGELFF. For the CDR3, the DNA is TGTGCCAGCAGCGGGTCTAGCGGGAGTCCCTTCGGGGAGCTGTTTTTT.

DNA of the CDR3: TGTGCCAGCAGCATTGGGACAACAGATACGCAGTATTTT. This gives the protein CASSIGTTDTQYF. The J gene is TRBJ2-3, the V gene TRBV9; a weak D match, TRBD1 (6 bases). CDR3 length equals 13 residues. Germline V gives CDR1 SGDLS, CDR2 YYNGEE. V was clipped by 4 bases and J by 3 bases, with 9 bases between them.

The chain is built from TRBV6-1 and TRBJ2-2; 7 positions agree with TRBD2. J was trimmed by 1 base and V by 2 bases; bases with no gene match: 4. The germline CDR1 and CDR2 sequences are MNHNS and SASEGT. The CDR3 length is 16 residues. The chain's CDR3 is CASSERASGNTGELFF. The DNA of the CDR3 is TGTGCCAGCAGTGAACGGGCTAGCGGGAACACCGGGGAGCTGTTTTTT.